This paragraph reports one T cell receptor beta chain. The sample is drawn from a study of PD-1 blockade in mismatch repair-deficient tumors. Data came from immunoSEQ multiplex PCR; TCRdb stores just in-frame clones and leaves some out. The sample lists 100,000 to 150,000 clones, about 85% seen once, with approximately 13% in the top ten. The sequence was collected from an adult with mismatch repair-deficient cancer. The source material was peripheral blood, sampled 44 weeks after starting pembrolizumab.

CDR3 DNA sequence: TGTGCCAGCAGGGACAGCTATGGCTACACCTTC. It translates to CASRDSYGYTF. V gene TRBV27 combines with J gene TRBJ1-2, with D perhaps matching TRBD1 (6 bases). The CDR3 length is 11 residues. V gave up 6 bases and J gave up 4 bases, with 6 bases separating them. From germline, CDR1 is MNHEY and CDR2 SMNVEV (reference sequence).